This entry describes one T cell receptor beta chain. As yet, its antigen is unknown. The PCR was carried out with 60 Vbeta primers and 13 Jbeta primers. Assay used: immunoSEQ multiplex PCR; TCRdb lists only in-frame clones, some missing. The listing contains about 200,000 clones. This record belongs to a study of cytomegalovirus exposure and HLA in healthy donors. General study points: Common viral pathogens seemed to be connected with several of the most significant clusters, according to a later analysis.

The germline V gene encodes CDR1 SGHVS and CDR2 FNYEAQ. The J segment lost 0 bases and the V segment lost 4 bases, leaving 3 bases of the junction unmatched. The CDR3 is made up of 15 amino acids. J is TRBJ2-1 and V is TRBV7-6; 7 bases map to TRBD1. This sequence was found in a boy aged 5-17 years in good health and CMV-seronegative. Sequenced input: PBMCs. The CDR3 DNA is TGTGCCAGCAGCTCGCGACAGGGCTCCTACAATGAGCAGTTCTTC. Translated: CASSSRQGSYNEQFF.